A selection of T cell receptor beta chains follows, all from one sample in a study of CD8+CD57+ T cells in acquired aplastic anemia. Using its own MiXCR run on the reads, TCRdb lists one record per CDR3 protein. This table holds 250,000 to 350,000 distinct CDR3 sequences, roughly 61% found once. The sequenced material came from sorted CD4+, CD8+, or CD8+CD57+ T cells (not recorded which) from PBMCs. The origin of the receptors is a human donor with aplastic anemia. CDR3s include the opening cysteine and the closing phenylalanine or tryptophan.

v_call cdr3_aa
TRBV12-3/TRBV12-4 CASRQGVRTDTQYF
TRBV24-1 CATSDFPRSEQETQYF
TRBV20-1 CSARALRGQKDTFF
TRBV19 CASSRTGDYGYTF
TRBV28 CASSPPLLPALHF
TRBV3-1 CASSQSLGDTEAFF
TRBV19 CASIKGNTEAFF
TRBV2 CASSEAGVGQSHF
TRBV4-1 CASSILVRYNEQFF
TRBV25-1 CASSPRTRRDEQFF
TRBV2 CASSDIGDVNYGYTF
TRBV15 CATSRGSTYNEQFF
TRBV7-2 CASSLKVEIRQGRNSPLHF
TRBV7-3 CASSQVSAADGYTF
TRBV20-1 CSASLAGGSSYNEQFF
TRBV28 CASSLSVNPNTEAFF
TRBV20-1 CSANRGGEQYF
TRBV29-1 CSVARQDMNTEAFF
TRBV7-9 CASSGGLEPSTGELFF
TRBV25-1 CASTPSRFPYEQYF